The text below deals with one T cell receptor (beta chain). The antigen is not known. TCRdb reprocessed the RT-PCR reads with MiXCR, giving one entry per CDR3 protein. The top ten clones hold roughly 11% of a sample with about 540,000 distinct CDR3 sequences, roughly 15% of them seen once. These data originate in a study of response to subunit inactivated influenza vaccine. Whole-study findings and limits: Only a handful of new T cells, the authors suggested, are recruited with each seasonal influenza vaccination.

Trimming cost V 10 bases and J 3 bases, with 15 bases left between them. The CDR3 covers 13 residues. In germline, CDR1 is ENHRY, CDR2 SYGVKD. This TCR was sampled from a man aged 50 or older who received an inactivated influenza vaccine. Material: PBMCs from blood, obtained 11 to 12 days after vaccination. This chain uses TRBV10-3 with TRBJ2-5; no clear D gene. The CDR3 loop reads CATNVDPEETQYF. CDR3 nucleotide sequence: TGTGCCACCAACGTGGATCCCGAAGAGACCCAGTACTTC.